This T cell receptor (beta chain) was sequenced during a study of shared clonotypes between healthy human individuals. Study in general: Those who served as donors were a couple of women and three men between the ages of 18 and 49.

Produced via immunoSEQ multiplex PCR; TCRdb's table is partial and in-frame only. The data show roughly 320,000 clones, around 87% seen once. Study-wide findings and caveats: Naive CD4 clonotypes overlapped across a few donors at approximately 5%. Clonotype sharing among donors likely depends on sequencing depth.

This CDR3 is 13 amino acids long. V was pared by 7 bases and J by 8 bases, with 4 bases of the junction left unmatched. Per the germline V gene, CDR1 is WSHSY and CDR2 is SAAADI. This clone was seen a few times. The antigen is not known. Input material: memory CD8+ T cells sorted from blood. The subset denotes: CD45RO+ cells pooled with CCR7-negative TemRA cells. V is TRBV10-2 and J is TRBJ1-6, with 8 bases matching TRBD1. This receptor was identified in a man aged 18 to 30 in good health. In DNA, the CDR3 is TGCGCCAGCATCCCAGGGGGCCATTCACCCCTCCACTTT. Its protein is CASIPGGHSPLHF.